This paragraph covers one TCR beta chain sequence. The repertoire was sequenced with immunoSEQ multiplex PCR; TCRdb's copy has only in-frame clones and lacks some. This table has 500,000 to 600,000 clones, around nine tenths appearing once. This specimen comes from a study of blood T cell repertoires in COVID-19. This CDR3 comprises 14 residues. Germline assignment: CDR1 MNHEY and CDR2 SVGAGI. V was cut by 7 bases and J by 0 bases, with 12 bases left in between. Sample: peripheral blood. V and J are TRBV6-5 and TRBJ1-1; the D gene is possibly TRBD1 (5 bases). This TCR was sampled from a woman in her forties or fifties with COVID-19, enrolled during active disease. CDR3 protein: CASTVGLLNTEAFF. Written as DNA, the CDR3 is TGTGCCAGCACCGTGGGGCTCTTGAACACTGAAGCTTTCTTT.